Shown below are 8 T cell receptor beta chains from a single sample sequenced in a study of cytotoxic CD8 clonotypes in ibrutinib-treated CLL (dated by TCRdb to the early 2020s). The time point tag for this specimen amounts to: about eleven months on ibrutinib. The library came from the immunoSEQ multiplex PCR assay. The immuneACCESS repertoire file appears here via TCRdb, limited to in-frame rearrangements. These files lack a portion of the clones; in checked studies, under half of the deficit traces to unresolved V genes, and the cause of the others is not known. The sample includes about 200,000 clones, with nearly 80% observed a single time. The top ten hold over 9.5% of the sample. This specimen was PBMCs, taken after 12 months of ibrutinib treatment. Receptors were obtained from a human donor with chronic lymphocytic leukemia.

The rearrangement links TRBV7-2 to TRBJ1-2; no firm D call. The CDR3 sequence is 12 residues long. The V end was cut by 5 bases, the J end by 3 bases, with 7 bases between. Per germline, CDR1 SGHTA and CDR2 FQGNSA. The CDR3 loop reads CASSPGDYGYTF. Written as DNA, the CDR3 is TGTGCCAGCAGCCCCGGGGACTATGGCTACACCTTC.

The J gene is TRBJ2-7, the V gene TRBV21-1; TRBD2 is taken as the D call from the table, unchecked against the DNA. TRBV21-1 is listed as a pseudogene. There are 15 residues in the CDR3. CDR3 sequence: CASSTETPVPYEQYF. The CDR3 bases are TGTGCCAGCAGCACCGAGACTCCCGTTCCCTACGAGCAGTACTTC.

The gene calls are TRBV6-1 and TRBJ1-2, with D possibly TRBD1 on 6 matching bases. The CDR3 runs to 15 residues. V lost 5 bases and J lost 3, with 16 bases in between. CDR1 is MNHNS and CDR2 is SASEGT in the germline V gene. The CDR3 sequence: CASSFSDRPDYGYTF. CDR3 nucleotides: TGTGCCAGCAGTTTTTCCGACAGGCCAGACTATGGCTACACCTTC.

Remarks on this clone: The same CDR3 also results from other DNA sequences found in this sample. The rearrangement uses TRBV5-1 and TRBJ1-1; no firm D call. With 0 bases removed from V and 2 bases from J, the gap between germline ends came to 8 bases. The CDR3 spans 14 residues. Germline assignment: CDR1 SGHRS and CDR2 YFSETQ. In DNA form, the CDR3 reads TGCGCCAGCAGCTTGGCGGGCAGAAACACTGAAGCTTTCTTT. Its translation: CASSLAGRNTEAFF.

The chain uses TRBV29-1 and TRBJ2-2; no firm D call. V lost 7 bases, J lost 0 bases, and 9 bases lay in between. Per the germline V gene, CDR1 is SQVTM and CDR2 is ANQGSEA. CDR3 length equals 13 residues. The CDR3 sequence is CSGAETNTGELFF. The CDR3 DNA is TGCAGCGGGGCGGAGACGAACACCGGGGAGCTGTTTTTT.

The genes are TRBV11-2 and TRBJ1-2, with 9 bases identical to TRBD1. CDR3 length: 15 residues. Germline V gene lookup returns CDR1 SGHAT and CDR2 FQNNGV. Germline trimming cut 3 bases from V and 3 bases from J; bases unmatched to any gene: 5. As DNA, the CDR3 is TGTGCCAGCAGCTTCGGGACAGGGTATGACTATGGCTACACCTTC. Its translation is CASSFGTGYDYGYTF. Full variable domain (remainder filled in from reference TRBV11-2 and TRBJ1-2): EAGVAQSPRYKIIEKRQSVAFWCNPISGHATLYWYQQILGQGPKLLIQFQNNGVVDDSQLPKDRFSAERLKGVDSTLKIQPAKLEDSAVYLCASSFGTGYDYGYTFGSGTRLTVV.

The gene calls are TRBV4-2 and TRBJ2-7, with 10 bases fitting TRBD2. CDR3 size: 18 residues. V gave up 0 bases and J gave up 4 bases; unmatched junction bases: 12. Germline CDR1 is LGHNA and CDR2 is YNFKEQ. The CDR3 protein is CASSQDSTELAGVYEQYF. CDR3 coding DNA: TGTGCCAGCAGCCAAGATAGCACGGAGCTAGCGGGAGTATACGAGCAGTACTTC.

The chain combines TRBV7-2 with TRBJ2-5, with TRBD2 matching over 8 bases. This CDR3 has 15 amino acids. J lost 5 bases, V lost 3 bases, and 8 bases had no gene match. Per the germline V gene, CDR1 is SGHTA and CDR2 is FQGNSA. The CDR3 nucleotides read TGTGCCAGCAGCTTGGGACTAGGGGGATCCGAGACCCAGTACTTC. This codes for CASSLGLGGSETQYF. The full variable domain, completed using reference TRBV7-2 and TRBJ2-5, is GAGVSQSPSNKVTEKGKDVELRCDPISGHTALYWYRQSLGQGLEFLIYFQGNSAPDKSGLPSDRFSAERTGGSVSTLTIQRTQQEDSAVYLCASSLGLGGSETQYFGPGTRLLVL.